This T cell receptor beta chain was sequenced in a study of OX40 agonist ivuxolimab in advanced cancers. Overall study: Melanoma, hepatocellular carcinoma, head and neck or renal cell cancer occurred in dose-escalation patients. Broader study findings: At 0.1 to 3.0 mg/kg, clonal expansion of CD4+ and CD8+ blood T cells had occurred by week 6. Partial responders dosed at 0.1-3.0 mg/kg displayed clonal expansion ranking among the lowest. CD8+ T cells averaged more expanded clones than CD4+.

On this clone itself: Its matching antigen is unknown.

Germline V gene sequence: CDR1 SGHTA, CDR2 FQGNSA. The CDR3 sequence is 15 residues long. The V gene lost 4 bases and the J gene lost 1 base, with 8 bases spanning the gap. Only in-frame clones appear in the TCRdb table, and some are missing; sequencing was by immunoSEQ multiplex PCR. The sample contains tens of thousands of clones, under 90% of which appear only once. The receptor was isolated from an adult with an advanced solid tumor such as melanoma, head and neck, liver or kidney cancer. The specimen comprised CD4+ or CD8+ T cells sorted from blood, sampled in a trial of the OX40 agonist ivuxolimab. The V gene is TRBV7-2, the J gene TRBJ2-6; tentative D call: TRBD2 (6 bases). CDR3: CASSSGLSGANVLTF. CDR3 bases: TGTGCCAGCAGCTCCGGACTATCTGGGGCCAACGTCCTGACTTTC.